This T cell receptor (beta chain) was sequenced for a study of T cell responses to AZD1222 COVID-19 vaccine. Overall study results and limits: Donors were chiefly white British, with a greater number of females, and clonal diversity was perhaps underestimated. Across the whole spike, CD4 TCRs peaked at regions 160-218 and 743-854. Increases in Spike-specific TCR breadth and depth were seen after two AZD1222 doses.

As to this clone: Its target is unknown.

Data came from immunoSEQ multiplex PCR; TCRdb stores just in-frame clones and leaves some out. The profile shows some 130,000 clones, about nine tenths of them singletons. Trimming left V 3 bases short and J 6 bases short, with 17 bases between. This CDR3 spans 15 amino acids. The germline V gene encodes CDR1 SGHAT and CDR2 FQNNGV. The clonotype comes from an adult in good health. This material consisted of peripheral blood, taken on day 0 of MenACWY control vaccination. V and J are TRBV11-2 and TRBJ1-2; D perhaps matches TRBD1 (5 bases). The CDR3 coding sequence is TGTGCCAGCAGCTTGGGCTGGGAGCCCAGGGATGGCTACACCTTC. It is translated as CASSLGWEPRDGYTF.